One sample yielded the 24 T cell receptor beta chains listed below, sequenced in a study of blood T cell repertoires in COVID-19. Sequencing was performed with immunoSEQ multiplex PCR; in TCRdb, only in-frame clones are kept and a portion is missing. Of 150,000 or so clones listed, around 80% were seen once; the top ten hold about 8.9%. Sequences were obtained from peripheral blood. These receptors originate from a woman between 45 and 65 years old with acute or convalescent COVID-19.

The count of this clone is one. The chain combines TRBV19 with TRBJ2-7; 13 bases align to TRBD2. This CDR3 region has 15 residues. Germline V lookup: CDR1 LNHDA, CDR2 SQIVND (reference sequence). After removal of 6 bases from V and 3 bases from J, the junction contained 5 bases not matched to a gene. CDR3 amino acids: CASSLTSGRFYEQYF. For the CDR3, the DNA is TGTGCCAGTAGCCTGACTAGCGGGAGGTTCTACGAGCAGTACTTC.

The V and J genes are TRBV7-8 and TRBJ1-3, with 7 positions matching TRBD1. The V and J ends lost 5 bases and 4 bases, in that order; junction bases with no gene match: 5. Germline V lookup: CDR1 SGHVS, CDR2 FQNEAQ. The CDR3 extends over 14 amino acids. CDR3 coding DNA: TGTGCCAGCAGCGCAGGGACAGCCGGAAACACCATATATTTT. Translating it yields CASSAGTAGNTIYF.

The chain combines TRBV28 with TRBJ2-3; 8 bases fit TRBD2. J gave up 3 bases and V 1 base, and 3 bases lay outside the gene matches. CDR1 is MDHEN and CDR2 is SYDVKM in the germline V gene. This CDR3 is built from 15 residues. CDR3 coding DNA: TGTGCCAGCAGTTTATCGGGACTAGGGACAGATACGCAGTATTTT. Translated, it gives CASSLSGLGTDTQYF.

Many counts were recorded for this clone. The chain employs TRBV7-2 and TRBJ1-3, with 10 bases lining up with TRBD1. Germline-derived CDR1 and CDR2 are SGHTA and FQGNSA. The CDR3 covers 18 residues. The ends lost 0 bases at V and 3 bases at J; junction bases unmatched: 8. The CDR3 reads CASSLASRTGGRGNTIYF. CDR3 nucleotide sequence: TGTGCCAGCAGCTTAGCGTCACGGACAGGGGGACGTGGAAACACCATATATTTT.

This chain connects TRBV7-9 to TRBJ1-4; possibly TRBD1 for D (6 bases). The germline V gene has CDR1 SEHNR and CDR2 FQNEAQ (reference sequence). Trimming cost V 7 bases and J 2 bases, with 23 bases left between them. The CDR3 is 18 amino acids. Written as DNA, the CDR3 is TGTGCCAGCAATGGGCCCTCCGGGACATACCCCACTAATGAAAAACTGTTTTTT. Its protein product is CASNGPSGTYPTNEKLFF.

The rearrangement joins TRBV7-2 to TRBJ2-7; D unresolved. Trimming removed 3 bases at V and 3 bases at J, with 9 bases between. This CDR3 has 13 amino acids. CDR1 SGHTA and CDR2 FQGNSA come from the germline V gene. DNA of the CDR3: TGTGCCAGCAGCTTCTTTAGCAGCTACGAGCAGTACTTC. Protein sequence: CASSFFSSYEQYF.

The chain uses TRBV3-1 (or the pseudogene TRBV3-2) and TRBJ1-2, with D uncertain. The germline gives CDR1 LGHDT, CDR2 YNNKEL (reference sequence). Deletions cut 1 base from V and 4 bases from J, with 7 bases between. The CDR3 is made up of 13 amino acids. In DNA, the CDR3 is TGTGCCAGCAGCCAAGGAGGGTTCTATGGCTACACCTTC. This codes for CASSQGGFYGYTF.

The DNA of the CDR3 is TGTGCCAGCAGCTTAGGGGCTAGCAGCTATTACGAGCAGTACTTC. It yields the protein CASSLGASSYYEQYF. The genes are TRBV7-8 and TRBJ2-7, with D perhaps TRBD2 (5 bases). V was pared by 1 base and J by 4 bases, with 14 bases between. The CDR3 covers 15 residues. Germline assignment: CDR1 SGHVS and CDR2 FQNEAQ.

The chain is built from TRBV5-1 and TRBJ1-6; 7 nucleotides line up with TRBD1. V lost 2 bases to trimming and J lost 7 bases; unmatched junction nucleotides: 3. The CDR3 length is 14 residues. CDR1 and CDR2 (germline): SGHRS, YFSETQ. CDR3 amino acids: CASSLQGTNSPLHF. The CDR3 bases are TGCGCCAGCAGCTTACAGGGGACGAATTCACCCCTCCACTTT.

This rearrangement joins TRBV28 to TRBJ2-3, with D perhaps TRBD2 (5 bases). This CDR3 region has 15 residues. Germline CDR1 MDHEN, CDR2 SYDVKM. Deletions cut 3 bases from V and 4 bases from J, with 14 bases between. The CDR3: CASSFGVGGADTQYF. Here the CDR3 DNA reads TGTGCCAGCAGTTTTGGTGTCGGAGGAGCAGATACGCAGTATTTT. Using reference TRBV28 and TRBJ2-3 for the parts outside the CDR3, the full variable domain is DVKVTQSSRYLVKRTGEKVFLECVQDMDHENMFWYRQDPGLGLRLIYFSYDVKMKEKGDIPEGYSVSREKKERFSLILESASTNQTSMYLCASSFGVGGADTQYFGPGTRLTVL.

The V and J genes are TRBV6-5 and TRBJ1-2; D gene unclear. The CDR3 extends over 13 amino acids. Germline CDR1 MNHEY, CDR2 SVGAGI. V shed 2 bases and J shed 5 bases, with 9 bases lying between them. In nucleotides, the CDR3 is TGTGCCAGCAGTTACGACGGGGTTTATGGCTACACCTTC. Encoded protein: CASSYDGVYGYTF.

The V gene is TRBV7-2, the J gene TRBJ2-7; 8 bases line up with TRBD1. CDR3 size: 14 residues. Unmatched junction bases numbered 7, after V lost 5 bases and J lost 4 bases. Germline CDR1 SGHTA, CDR2 FQGNSA. The CDR3 nucleotides are TGTGCCAGCAGCCCCGACAGGGGTTGGTACGAGCAGTACTTC. Amino acid sequence: CASSPDRGWYEQYF.

The chain is built from TRBV10-2 and TRBJ1-2, with D tentatively TRBD1 (5 bases). This CDR3 spans 12 amino acids. Per the germline V gene, CDR1 is WSHSY and CDR2 is SAAADI. V was cut by 2 bases and J by 5 bases, with 6 bases left in between. The CDR3 sequence is CASSEDRYGYTF. The CDR3, as DNA: TGCGCCAGCAGTGAGGACAGATATGGCTACACCTTC.

The J gene is TRBJ1-6, the V gene TRBV10-3, with D hard to call. The germline gives CDR1 ENHRY, CDR2 SYGVKD. V lost 8 bases to trimming and J lost 5 bases, with 7 bases between them. The CDR3 has 12 residues. CDR3 bases: TGTGCCATCTCCCGGGATAATTCACCCCTCCACTTT. Translating gives CAISRDNSPLHF.

The gene calls are TRBV6-5 and TRBJ2-5; tentatively, D is TRBD2 (5 bases). The V gene's germline CDR1 is MNHEY and CDR2 SVGAGI. This CDR3 spans 14 amino acids. V was shortened by 5 bases and J by 1 base, with 11 bases between the two germline ends. DNA for the CDR3: TGTGCCAGCAGTATATGGAGGTCCCAAGAGACCCAGTACTTC. Protein product: CASSIWRSQETQYF.

The rearrangement uses TRBV30 and TRBJ2-5; TRBD1 agrees at 9 bases. Per the germline V gene, CDR1 is GTSNPN and CDR2 is SVGIG (reference sequence). This CDR3 contains 16 residues. V dropped 0 bases and J dropped 5; count of bases not matched to a gene: 10. CDR3 nucleotide sequence: TGTGCCTGGAGTGTACAGGGGGCGTCCTTTGCGGAGACCCAGTACTTC. Protein sequence: CAWSVQGASFAETQYF.

The chain carries TRBV19 and TRBJ1-2; D perhaps matches TRBD1 (6 bases). Per germline, CDR1 LNHDA and CDR2 SQIVND (reference sequence). This CDR3 has 14 amino acids. Trimming took 4 bases from V and 5 from J, leaving 14 bases between them. The CDR3 spells CASSSTGWPYGYTF. The CDR3 DNA is TGTGCCAGTAGTAGCACAGGGTGGCCTTATGGCTACACCTTC.

The rearrangement joins TRBV2 to TRBJ1-6; the D is unclear. The length of the CDR3 is 16 residues. With 7 bases removed from V and 9 bases from J, the gap between germline ends came to 22 bases. Germline V gene sequence: CDR1 SNHLY, CDR2 FYNNEI. The CDR3 sequence is CASTTLGGVRGSPLHF. CDR3 nucleotides: TGTGCCAGCACCACCCTAGGCGGGGTCCGGGGTTCACCCCTCCACTTT.

The chain is built from TRBV28 and TRBJ1-2; the D is unclear. The CDR3 length is 13 residues. Germline assignment: CDR1 MDHEN and CDR2 SYDVKM. V lost 7 bases and J 5 bases, leaving 14 bases between the germline ends. The CDR3 sequence is CASTTPHLYGYTF. CDR3 coding DNA: TGTGCCAGCACTACTCCCCACCTTTATGGCTACACCTTC.

As concerns this clone: Within the sample, other DNA sequences also encode this same CDR3. The chain carries TRBV7-2 and TRBJ1-1; 7 nucleotides line up with TRBD1. The CDR3 contains 15 residues. The V segment lost 5 bases and the J segment 1 base; nucleotides outside the gene matches: 7. Germline CDR1 and CDR2: SGHTA and FQGNSA. The CDR3: CASSPRTGENTEAFF. As DNA, the CDR3 is TGTGCCAGCAGCCCTCGGACAGGAGAGAACACTGAAGCTTTCTTT.

CDR3 sequence reads: CASSPIGQGASEQYF. DNA of the CDR3: TGTGCCAGCAGCCCGATAGGACAGGGGGCGAGCGAGCAGTACTTC. V and J are TRBV7-9 and TRBJ2-7; TRBD1 matches 11 bases. The V gene end was trimmed by 5 bases and the J gene end by 6 bases; junction bases not matched to a gene: 9. Germline V gene data show CDR1 as SEHNR and CDR2 as FQNEAQ (reference sequence). CDR3 length equals 15 residues.

This clone has more than one count but fewer than ten. The chain uses TRBV27 and TRBJ2-1; no clear D gene. The CDR3 runs 15 residues. Looked up from germline, CDR1 is MNHEY and CDR2 is SMNVEV (reference sequence). Trimming shortened V by 2 bases and J by 3 bases, and 11 bases separated the two germline ends. CDR3 coding DNA: TGTGCCAGCAGTTTAACCTACGAAGACTACAATGAGCAGTTCTTC. It encodes CASSLTYEDYNEQFF.

This clone was seen just once. The rearrangement joins TRBV4-2 to TRBJ2-3, with D perhaps matching TRBD1 (5 bases). The germline gives CDR1 LGHNA, CDR2 YNFKEQ. The CDR3 extends over 15 amino acids. Trimming cost V 1 base and J 1 base, with 9 bases left between them. In DNA form, the CDR3 reads TGTGCCAGCAGCCAAGGTCAGGGCCGCACAGATACGCAGTATTTT. Protein: CASSQGQGRTDTQYF.

V gene TRBV27 combines with J gene TRBJ1-4; 10 bases match TRBD1. Unmatched junction bases numbered 6, after V lost 8 bases and J lost 6 bases. In germline, CDR1 is MNHEY, CDR2 SMNVEV (reference sequence). The CDR3 contains 14 residues. CDR3 amino acids: CASASGTGDEKLFF. The CDR3 DNA reads TGTGCCAGCGCGTCCGGGACAGGGGATGAAAAACTGTTTTTT.